This TCR beta chain was sequenced for a study of blood T cell repertoires in COVID-19. Whole-study context: Both acute and convalescent COVID-19 samples were obtained from the United States, Italy and Spain. T cells, B-cell-depleted T cells, or PBMCs provided the cDNA or gDNA that served as material.

How the authors handled the data: For nucleated cells, counts were estimated from reference gene primer amplification. The assay was immunoSEQ multiplex PCR, and TCRdb's table has in-frame clones only and misses some. That table supplies the V and J calls and clone size; D and trimming were determined from the DNA. The table shows tens of thousands of clones, with about 76% occurring only once. This CDR3 has 14 amino acids. V was pared by 4 bases and J by 2 bases, with 13 bases between. Germline V gene sequence: CDR1 SGDLS, CDR2 YYNGEE. This rearrangement joins TRBV9 to TRBJ2-7, with D perhaps matching TRBD1 (6 bases). This receptor was taken from a human donor with active or convalescent COVID-19. The donor label of this sample is uncertain. The sequencing input was peripheral blood. The CDR3 region is CASSNTGTPYEQYF. The DNA of the CDR3 is TGTGCCAGCAGCAATACAGGGACCCCCTACGAGCAGTACTTC.